The 26 T cell receptor beta chains presented below share a single source sample, sequenced in a study of Graves' ophthalmopathy and Graves' hyperthyroidism. The study amplified TCR beta CDR3 regions using RNA transcripts. An initial RT-PCR round employing HTBI primers preceded a second-round multiplex PCR. Each CDR3 protein gets one entry after TCRdb re-called the multiplex PCR reads with MiXCR. The sample consists of about 380,000 distinct CDR3 sequences, less than 20% of them appearing once. Sequenced sample: peripheral blood. The origin of the receptors is a woman under 30 with stable Graves' hyperthyroidism.

Ten or more counts support this clonotype. This chain links TRBV13 with TRBJ2-3; no definite D call. The ends were cut back, 4 bases at V and 0 bases at J, with 2 bases in the middle. The CDR3 sequence is 12 residues long. Germline V gene lookup returns CDR1 PRHDT and CDR2 FYEKMQ (reference sequence). Here the CDR3 DNA reads TGTGCCAGCAGCTCCAGCACAGATACGCAGTATTTT. Its protein is CASSSSTDTQYF.

This clonotype came up many times. The chain uses TRBV7-6 and TRBJ2-5; the D is unclear. This CDR3 spans 14 amino acids. Germline CDR1 and CDR2: SGHVS and FNYEAQ. Trimming stripped 0 bases from V and 5 bases from J, with 10 bases between. The CDR3 is CASSLAGNGETQYF. The CDR3 nucleotides are TGTGCCAGCAGCTTAGCGGGGAATGGTGAGACCCAGTACTTC.

The J gene is TRBJ2-7, the V gene TRBV30, with TRBD1 matching 9 bases. The germline V gene encodes CDR1 GTSNPN and CDR2 SVGIG (reference sequence). The trim removed 4 bases at V and 7 bases at J, leaving 8 bases unmatched. The CDR3 spans 13 residues. CDR3 sequence: CAWNTGTGREQYF. As DNA, the CDR3 is TGTGCCTGGAACACCGGGACAGGGAGGGAGCAGTACTTC.

This clonotype was recorded a few times. CDR3 in amino acids: CASRPDRGRRSNQPQHF. Here the CDR3 DNA reads TGTGCCAGCCGACCTGACAGGGGGCGCCGGAGCAATCAGCCCCAGCATTTT. This rearrangement joins TRBV19 to TRBJ1-5, with 10 bases matching TRBD1. This CDR3 is built from 17 residues. Unmatched junction bases numbered 12, after V lost 9 bases and J lost 1 base. Germline V gives CDR1 LNHDA, CDR2 SQIVND (reference sequence).

In this sample, this clonotype turned up many times. The CDR3 DNA is TGTGCTAGTGCCTCCTGGGGCAGCCGAGGGGGGCATCCACCACAGCCCCAGCATTTT. Translation gives CASASWGSRGGHPPQPQHF. This chain uses TRBV12-5 with TRBJ1-5; TRBD1 is a possible D gene (6 bases). This CDR3 is 19 amino acids long. Per the germline V gene, CDR1 is LGHNT and CDR2 is FRNRAP. Trimming shortened V by 7 bases and J by 7 bases, and 32 bases separated the two germline ends.

The chain recombines TRBV6-2 or TRBV6-3 with TRBJ2-7; D is unclear. Germline V gives CDR1 MNHEY, CDR2 SVGEGT. This CDR3 contains 15 residues. The germline V and J ends were trimmed by 5 bases and 4 bases, with 18 bases remaining between them. The CDR3 bases are TGTGCCAGCAGTCCCCGGAACCGGATCTCTTACGAGCAGTACTTC. Translation: CASSPRNRISYEQYF.

This clonotype has just a few counts. The chain combines TRBV5-5 with TRBJ1-1, with D tentatively TRBD1 (6 bases). Germline V CDR1 and CDR2: SGHKS, YYEKEE (reference sequence). V was trimmed by 3 bases and J by 3 bases, leaving 15 bases between them. This CDR3 is built from 15 residues. The CDR3: CASSSGGHEDTEAFF. CDR3 DNA sequence: TGTGCCAGCAGCTCGGGGGGACACGAAGACACTGAAGCTTTCTTT.

This clonotype showed up many times. This chain joins TRBV19 and TRBJ2-5; D is uncertain. From germline, CDR1 is LNHDA and CDR2 SQIVND (reference sequence). The CDR3 is 14 amino acids. V was pared by 3 bases and J by 4 bases, with 12 bases between. The CDR3 is CASSISSMSETQYF. The CDR3 region has the DNA TGTGCCAGTAGTATTTCGAGCATGTCAGAGACCCAGTACTTC. Full variable domain (remainder filled in from reference TRBV19 and TRBJ2-5): DGGITQSPKYLFRKEGQNVTLSCEQNLNHDAMYWYRQDPGQGLRLIYYSQIVNDFQKGDIAEGYSVSREKKESFPLTVTSAQKNPTAFYLCASSISSMSETQYFGPGTRLLVL.

This clonotype has a count of ten or more. The chain couples TRBV6-2 or TRBV6-3 to TRBJ2-7; no clear D gene. Germline V gene sequence: CDR1 MNHEY, CDR2 SVGEGT. The CDR3 runs to 14 residues. V was pared by 2 bases and J by 2 bases, with 10 bases between. CDR3 residues: CASSYGGATYEQYF. In DNA form, the CDR3 reads TGTGCCAGCAGTTACGGCGGAGCAACCTACGAGCAGTACTTC.

This clonotype was counted ten times or more. V is TRBV5-4 and J is TRBJ1-2; D perhaps matches TRBD1 (5 bases). Trimming removed 3 bases from V and 8 bases from J, with 14 bases in between. The CDR3 runs to 13 residues. Germline CDR1 reads SGHNT; CDR2 reads YYREEE (reference sequence). CDR3 protein: CASSSPVGVGYTF. The CDR3 DNA is TGTGCCAGCAGCTCCCCAGTGGGGGTAGGCTACACCTTC.

This clonotype was counted many times. V usage is TRBV7-9 and J usage is TRBJ1-1; D remains ambiguous. This CDR3 comprises 13 residues. Looked up from germline, CDR1 is SEHNR and CDR2 is FQNEAQ (reference sequence). V was pared by 4 bases and J by 1 base, with 7 bases between. For the CDR3, the DNA is TGTGCCAGCAGCTCCGCGGGGAACACTGAAGCTTTCTTT. This encodes CASSSAGNTEAFF.

This clonotype was seen repeatedly, ten times or more. Since a much larger clone is just one base distant, this may be a read error. The genes are TRBV12-3 or TRBV12-4 and TRBJ1-6; 8 bases match TRBD1. J lost 7 bases, V lost 4 bases, and 3 bases had no gene match. The CDR3 runs 14 residues. The CDR3 DNA sequence: TGTGCCAGCAGTTCAGGGGGCTGGAATTCACCCCTCCACTTT. This translates into CASSSGGWNSPLHF.

This chain connects TRBV3-1 to TRBJ1-1, with D perhaps matching TRBD1 (6 bases). Germline CDR1 reads LGHDT; CDR2 reads YNNKEL (reference sequence). CDR3 length: 13 residues. Trimming stripped 4 bases from V and 4 bases from J, with 10 bases between. The DNA of the CDR3 is TGTGCCAGCAGCCTGGAGGACAGCACTGAAGCTTTCTTT. This codes for CASSLEDSTEAFF. The full variable domain, its missing parts supplied by reference TRBV3-1 and TRBJ1-1, is DTAVSQTPKYLVTQMGNDKSIKCEQNLGHDTMYWYKQDSKKFLKIMFSYNNKELIINETVPNRFSPKSPDKAHLNLHINSLELGDSAVYFCASSLEDSTEAFFGQGTRLTVV.

The rearrangement links TRBV11-2 to TRBJ1-5; TRBD1 agrees at 8 bases. The CDR3 length is 17 residues. Per the germline V gene, CDR1 is SGHAT and CDR2 is FQNNGV. V lost 5 bases and J lost 6; bases outside the gene matches: 15. The CDR3 nucleotides read TGTGCCAGCAGCGCCCCTCGACAGGGGATTTCGGTTCAGCCCCAGCATTTT. This encodes CASSAPRQGISVQPQHF.

The table lists this clonotype with many counts. The chain joins TRBV12-3 or TRBV12-4 to TRBJ1-1; the D is unclear. Trimming removed 5 bases at V and 2 bases at J, with 9 bases between. The CDR3 is 13 residues long. The CDR3 sequence is CASSREGNTEAFF. The CDR3 bases are TGTGCCAGCAGTAGAGAGGGCAACACTGAAGCTTTCTTT.

V usage is TRBV20-1 and J usage is TRBJ2-5; 7 positions match TRBD1. The ends lost 6 bases at V and 0 bases at J; junction bases unmatched: 4. Germline CDR1 reads DFQATT; CDR2 reads SNEGSKA (reference sequence). The CDR3 spans 13 residues. In DNA, the CDR3 is TGCAGTGCGAGGGACAGCAACCAAGAGACCCAGTACTTC. Protein sequence: CSARDSNQETQYF.

Points on this clonotype: This could be a read error, since a much larger clone is one nucleotide away. As DNA, the CDR3 is TGTGCCAGCAGCCAAGGGAGTGGTGAGGGTGGCTACACCTTC. Its protein is CASSQGSGEGGYTF. The rearrangement joins TRBV4-2 to TRBJ1-2; D ambiguous. Trimming shortened V by 1 base and J by 7 bases, and 13 bases separated the two germline ends. The germline V gene encodes CDR1 LGHNA and CDR2 YNFKEQ. The CDR3 covers 14 residues.

This clonotype has ten or more counts. The V gene is TRBV20-1, the J gene TRBJ2-7; D call uncertain. Germline CDR1 is DFQATT and CDR2 is SNEGSKA (reference sequence). The CDR3 totals 10 residues. Trimming removed 0 bases from V and 6 bases from J, with 3 bases in between. The CDR3: CSAREGEQYF. The CDR3 DNA follows: TGCAGTGCTAGAGAGGGCGAGCAGTACTTC.

The J gene is TRBJ2-7, the V gene TRBV6-4; 12 bases line up with TRBD2. The CDR3 covers 21 residues. In germline, CDR1 is MRHNA, CDR2 SNTAGT. With V trimmed by 5 bases and J by 1 base, 21 bases remained unmatched. For the CDR3, the DNA is TGTGCCAGCAGTCCCCAATTTAGGGGGCTAGCGGGAGGGCCAAAGTCCTACGAGCAGTACTTC. It encodes CASSPQFRGLAGGPKSYEQYF.

This clonotype was recorded at least ten times. The chain recombines TRBV19 with TRBJ1-3; TRBD1 matches 9 bases. V trimming: 5 bases; J trimming: 5 bases; junction bases outside the gene matches: 13. CDR1 is LNHDA, CDR2 SQIVND, per germline (reference sequence). This CDR3 comprises 17 residues. The CDR3 bases are TGTGCCAGTAGTTCAACTCTGACAGGGGGTAAGAGAAACACCATATATTTT. Amino acids: CASSSTLTGGKRNTIYF.

The chain combines TRBV11-2 with TRBJ1-3; D gene unclear. CDR3 length equals 13 residues. The V gene lost 3 bases and the J gene lost 0 bases, with 3 bases spanning the gap. Germline V gene lookup returns CDR1 SGHAT and CDR2 FQNNGV. The DNA of the CDR3 is TGTGCCAGCAGCTTTTTCTCTGGAAACACCATATATTTT. As protein: CASSFFSGNTIYF. Based on the CDR3 plus reference TRBV11-2 and TRBJ1-3, the full variable domain is EAGVAQSPRYKIIEKRQSVAFWCNPISGHATLYWYQQILGQGPKLLIQFQNNGVVDDSQLPKDRFSAERLKGVDSTLKIQPAKLEDSAVYLCASSFFSGNTIYFGEGSWLTVV.

This clonotype occurred many times. This chain connects TRBV25-1 to TRBJ1-1; TRBD1 agrees at 8 bases. V lost 1 base and J lost 1; bases outside the gene matches: 5. The CDR3 totals 16 residues. Germline V gene sequence: CDR1 MGHDK, CDR2 SYGVNS. DNA of the CDR3: TGTGCCAGCAGTGAATTGGACCAGGGGGCGAACACTGAAGCTTTCTTT. Protein: CASSELDQGANTEAFF.

This clonotype was detected ten times or more. The chain employs TRBV7-2 and TRBJ1-2, with D possibly being TRBD1 (5 bases). The CDR3 length is 15 residues. Looked up from germline, CDR1 is SGHTA and CDR2 is FQGNSA. V was clipped by 5 bases and J by 3 bases, with 16 bases between them. CDR3: CASSLRGGDHYGYTF. CDR3 DNA sequence: TGTGCCAGCAGCCTCCGGGGGGGGGATCACTATGGCTACACCTTC. The entire variable domain, with the rest obtained from reference TRBV7-2 and TRBJ1-2, is as follows: GAGVSQSPSNKVTEKGKDVELRCDPISGHTALYWYRQSLGQGLEFLIYFQGNSAPDKSGLPSDRFSAERTGGSVSTLTIQRTQQEDSAVYLCASSLRGGDHYGYTFGSGTRLTVV.

This clonotype was found a few times. The chain joins TRBV4-1 to TRBJ1-6, with D perhaps matching TRBD1 (6 bases). V lost 6 bases and J lost 6, with 21 bases in between. Per germline, CDR1 MGHRA and CDR2 YSYEKL. This CDR3 region has 17 residues. DNA for the CDR3: TGCGCCAGCAGTTCGACGGGGGCCCGGGTAACTAATTCACCCCTCCACTTT. Translating gives CASSSTGARVTNSPLHF.

There are many counts of this clonotype. The rearrangement links TRBV12-3 or TRBV12-4 to TRBJ1-5; the D gene is possibly TRBD1 (5 bases). V lost 3 bases and J lost 2, with 14 bases in between. There are 16 residues in the CDR3. This CDR3 reads CASSFTTPGGNQPQHF. For the CDR3, the DNA is TGTGCCAGCAGTTTTACTACTCCGGGGGGCAATCAGCCCCAGCATTTT.

The table lists this clonotype with many counts. The chain is built from TRBV6-2 or TRBV6-3 and TRBJ2-2; 8 nucleotides match TRBD1. Germline V CDR1 and CDR2: MNHEY, SVGEGT. The CDR3 has 15 residues. V shed 0 bases, J shed 4 bases, and the junction held 1 base outside the gene matches. The CDR3 spells CASSYSDRATGELFF. The CDR3 DNA reads as TGTGCCAGCAGTTACTCGGACAGGGCCACCGGGGAGCTGTTTTTT.